This TCR beta chain is from a study of cytomegalovirus exposure and HLA in healthy donors. PCR involved 60 Vbeta and 13 Jbeta primers. Clones were sequenced by immunoSEQ multiplex PCR, and TCRdb holds only the in-frame ones, with some missing. The table lists about 210,000 clones, over 75% of them singletons, with 10% in the top ten. The length of the CDR3 is 17 residues. Trimming removed 2 bases at V and 5 bases at J, with 19 bases between. The sequence was obtained from a woman aged 50 to 65 in good health and CMV-seropositive. Input material: PBMCs. The chain employs TRBV23-1 and TRBJ1-5; a possible D gene is TRBD1 (6 bases). TRBV23-1 is treated as an ORF (open reading frame) with a function not yet certain. This chain's CDR3 is CASSQGQSPNGHQPQHF. The DNA of the CDR3 is TGCGCCAGCAGTCAAGGACAGTCCCCAAACGGTCATCAGCCCCAGCATTTT.